The TCR beta chain described here comes from a study of identical twins listed by TCRdb under 2016. The study in broad terms: TCR alpha and beta repertoires from monozygotic twins, unrelated adults of various ages and cord blood were deep-sequenced to test whether fetal clonotypes persist. To rule out contamination, replicate twin experiments were performed at different times with different library preparation protocols. General conclusions and limits of the study: Because the same donors could not be followed over many years, the conclusions relied on cross-sectional statistical analysis. Fewer insertions were carried by abundant cord blood beta clonotypes; a weaker similar trend was observed in young adult naive repertoires, while no such trend was observed in memory repertoires. In monozygotic twins, recombination models systematically underestimated out-of-frame TCR alpha sharing, but the models matched the sharing seen between unrelated individuals. Zero-insertion analyses could be partly confounded by invariant T cells such as MAIT and iNKT, although diverse VJ usage argued against such confounding for most clonotypes. Compared with coincidental sharing between unrelated individuals, an excess of low generation-probability sequences was observed among out-of-frame TCR alpha sequences shared between twins. Excess twin sharing in beta out-of-frame sequences was weaker because fewer shared sequences lowered the signal-to-noise ratio.

Of note for this clonotype: Its antigen has not been determined. No base quality information exists; no much larger clone differs at one position.

Libraries were made using 5' RACE. The instrument was an Illumina HiSeq 2000. A universal primer binding site was introduced by template switching, and a unique molecular identifier was present in the final cDNA, enabling accurate counting of TCR cDNA molecules. First-strand cDNA for TCR alpha and beta chains was synthesized from specific primers in the conserved constant-segment region. To control for contamination, every cDNA library carried two barcodes: a SMART-Mk sample barcode plus Illumina barcodes. TruSeq adapter sequences and Illumina sample barcodes were added in two successive PCR steps. Sequencing of the TCR alpha and beta cDNA libraries was done on the Illumina HiSeq platform using custom primers. From the authors' description of their analysis: MiGEC was used to process raw reads and extract unique molecular identifiers, and MiXCR was used to find CDR3 positions. Recombination models were inferred per individual with the repgenHMM and IGoR tools using an EM algorithm. Shared clonotypes were analyzed with the tcR package in R, and sharing was normalized by the product of cloneset sizes. To study raw recombination free of thymic and clonal selection effects, out-of-frame nonproductive sequences were analyzed. TCRdb reran the public reads through fastp at Q25 and MiXCR, keeping productive beta chains. Each entry is one CDR3 protein sequence, shown with its most common DNA and genes. TCRdb's processing, not the study's, gives the V and J calls here. The sample table contains around 650,000 distinct CDR3 sequences; only one count was recorded for around 7.4% of them. 1.6% of the sample is in the top ten clones.

The germline V gene encodes CDR1 SGHVS and CDR2 FQNEAQ. Between the V and J ends, shortened by 5 bases and 3 bases respectively, the junction contains 11 bases. The CDR3 numbers 13 residues from cysteine through phenylalanine. This entry keeps only the CDR3 DNA: 39 bases, framed from base 1. Every donor in the study was a healthy Caucasian. Three pairs of female monozygotic twins, all aged roughly 18 to 30 years, made up the twin cohort. The RNA used for TCR libraries was isolated from peripheral blood mononuclear cells. This sample was also put to use in a study of yellow fever vaccine responses in identical twins. As the second paper documents: According to the authors, in identical twins the way T cells responded to vaccination appeared partly convergent and partly personalized. Focusing on identical twins, the study followed the T cell clones that responded to the vaccine, and did so with precision.

Sequencing was performed on PBMCs. The receptor's source is a woman younger than 30 in good health. The chain is assembled from TRBV7-8 and TRBJ2-7, with the D gene possibly TRBD1 or TRBD2, each one fitting 6 bases. CDR3 protein: CASSDRTNYEQYF. The DNA sequence follows: TGTGCCAGCAGCGACAGGACTAACTACGAGCAGTACTTC.